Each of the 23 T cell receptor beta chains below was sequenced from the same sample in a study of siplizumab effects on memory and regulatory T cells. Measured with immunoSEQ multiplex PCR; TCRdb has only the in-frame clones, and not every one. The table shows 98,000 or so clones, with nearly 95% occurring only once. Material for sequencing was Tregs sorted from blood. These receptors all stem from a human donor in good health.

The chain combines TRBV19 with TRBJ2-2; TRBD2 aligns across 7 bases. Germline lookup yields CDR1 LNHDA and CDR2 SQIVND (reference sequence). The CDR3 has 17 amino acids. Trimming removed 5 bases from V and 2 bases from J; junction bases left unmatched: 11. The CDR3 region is CASSPLGEGPNTGELFF. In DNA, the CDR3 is TGTGCCAGTAGTCCCCTCGGGGAGGGCCCAAACACCGGGGAGCTGTTTTTT.

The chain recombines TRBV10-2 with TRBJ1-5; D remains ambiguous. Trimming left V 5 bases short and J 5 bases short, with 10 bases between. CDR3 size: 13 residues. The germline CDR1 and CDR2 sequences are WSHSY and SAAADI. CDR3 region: CASSPEAYQPQHF. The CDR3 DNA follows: TGCGCCAGCAGTCCAGAAGCTTATCAGCCCCAGCATTTT.

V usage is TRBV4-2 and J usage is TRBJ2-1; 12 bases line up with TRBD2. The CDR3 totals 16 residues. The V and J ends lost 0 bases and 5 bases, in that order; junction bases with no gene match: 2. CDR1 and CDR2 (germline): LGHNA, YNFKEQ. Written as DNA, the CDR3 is TGTGCCAGCAGCCAAGAAGGACTAGCGGGGAACAATGAGCAGTTCTTC. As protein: CASSQEGLAGNNEQFF.

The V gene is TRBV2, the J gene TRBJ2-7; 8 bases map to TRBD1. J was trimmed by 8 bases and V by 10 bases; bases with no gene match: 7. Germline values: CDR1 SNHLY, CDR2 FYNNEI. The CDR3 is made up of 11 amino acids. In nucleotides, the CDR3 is TGTGCCATCCTCGGACAGGGCAAGCAGTACTTC. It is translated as CAILGQGKQYF. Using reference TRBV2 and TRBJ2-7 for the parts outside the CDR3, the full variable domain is EPEVTQTPSHQVTQMGQEVILRCVPISNHLYFYWYRQILGQKVEFLVSFYNNEISEKSEIFDDQFSVERPDGSNFTLKIRSTKLEDSAMYFCAILGQGKQYFGPGTRLTVT.

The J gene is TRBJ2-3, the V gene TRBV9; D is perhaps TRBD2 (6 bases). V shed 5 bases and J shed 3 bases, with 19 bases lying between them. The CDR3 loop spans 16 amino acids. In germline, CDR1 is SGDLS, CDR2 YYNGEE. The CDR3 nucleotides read TGTGCCAGCAGTTTCTTCGACAGAGGAGGGACAGATACGCAGTATTTT. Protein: CASSFFDRGGTDTQYF.

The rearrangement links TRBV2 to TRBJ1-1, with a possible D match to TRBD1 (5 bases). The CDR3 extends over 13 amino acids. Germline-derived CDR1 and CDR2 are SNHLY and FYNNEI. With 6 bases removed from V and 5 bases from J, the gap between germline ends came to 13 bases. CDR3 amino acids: CASRRRGETEAFF. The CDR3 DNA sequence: TGTGCCAGCAGACGGCGGGGGGAAACTGAAGCTTTCTTT.

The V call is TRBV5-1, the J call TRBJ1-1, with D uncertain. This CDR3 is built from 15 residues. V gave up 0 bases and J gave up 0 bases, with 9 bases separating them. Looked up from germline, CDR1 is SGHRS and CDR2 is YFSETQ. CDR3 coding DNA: TGCGCCAGCAGCTTGGGAGGACCCATGAACACTGAAGCTTTCTTT. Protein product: CASSLGGPMNTEAFF. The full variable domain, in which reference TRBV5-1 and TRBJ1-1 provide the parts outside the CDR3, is KAGVTQTPRYLIKTRGQQVTLSCSPISGHRSVSWYQQTPGQGLQFLFEYFSETQRNKGNFPGRFSGRQFSNSRSEMNVSTLELGDSALYLCASSLGGPMNTEAFFGQGTRLTVV.

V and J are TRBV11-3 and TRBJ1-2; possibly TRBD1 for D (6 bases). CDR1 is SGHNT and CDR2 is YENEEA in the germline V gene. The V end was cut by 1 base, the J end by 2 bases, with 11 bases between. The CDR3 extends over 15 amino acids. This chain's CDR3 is CASSLGGAPNYGYTF. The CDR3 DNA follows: TGTGCCAGCAGCTTAGGGGGGGCGCCCAACTATGGCTACACCTTC.

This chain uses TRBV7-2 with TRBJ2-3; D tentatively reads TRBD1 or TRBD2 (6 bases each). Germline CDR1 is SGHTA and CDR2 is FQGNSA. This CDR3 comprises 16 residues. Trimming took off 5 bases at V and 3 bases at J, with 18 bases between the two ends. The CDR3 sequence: CASSGGRGGGTDTQYF. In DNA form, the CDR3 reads TGTGCCAGCAGCGGGGGTCGCGGAGGGGGAACAGATACGCAGTATTTT.

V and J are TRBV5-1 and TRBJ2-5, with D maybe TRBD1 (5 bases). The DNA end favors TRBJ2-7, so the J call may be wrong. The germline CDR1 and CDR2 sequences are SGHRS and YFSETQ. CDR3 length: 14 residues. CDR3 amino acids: CASSAYQGSYEQYF. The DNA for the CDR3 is TGCGCCAGCAGCGCTTACCAGGGCTCCTACGAGCAGTACTTC.

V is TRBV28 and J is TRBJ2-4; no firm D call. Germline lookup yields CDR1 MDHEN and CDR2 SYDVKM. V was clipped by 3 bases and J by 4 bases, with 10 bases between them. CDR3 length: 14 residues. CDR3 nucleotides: TGTGCCAGCAGTTTTTTACAAGGAAAAAACATTCAGTACTTC. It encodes CASSFLQGKNIQYF.

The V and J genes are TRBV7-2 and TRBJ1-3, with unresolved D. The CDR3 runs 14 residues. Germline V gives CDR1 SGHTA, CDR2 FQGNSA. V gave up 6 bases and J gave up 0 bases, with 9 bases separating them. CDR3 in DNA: TGTGCCAGCAGGTCCGGGTCCTCTGGAAACACCATATATTTT. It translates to CASRSGSSGNTIYF. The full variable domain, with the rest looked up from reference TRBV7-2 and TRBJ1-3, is GAGVSQSPSNKVTEKGKDVELRCDPISGHTALYWYRQSLGQGLEFLIYFQGNSAPDKSGLPSDRFSAERTGGSVSTLTIQRTQQEDSAVYLCASRSGSSGNTIYFGEGSWLTVV.

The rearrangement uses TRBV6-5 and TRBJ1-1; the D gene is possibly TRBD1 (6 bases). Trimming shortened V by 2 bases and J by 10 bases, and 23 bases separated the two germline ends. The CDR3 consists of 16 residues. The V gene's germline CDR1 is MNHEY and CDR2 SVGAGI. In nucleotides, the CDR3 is TGTGCCAGCAGTTACATTGTGACAGGCGGGCTACGGGGAGCTTTCTTT. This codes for CASSYIVTGGLRGAFF.

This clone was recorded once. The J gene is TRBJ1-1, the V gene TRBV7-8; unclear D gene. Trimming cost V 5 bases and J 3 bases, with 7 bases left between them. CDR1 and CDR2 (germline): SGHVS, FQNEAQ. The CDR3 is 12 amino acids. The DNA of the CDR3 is TGTGCCAGCAGCCGCGGGGACACTGAAGCTTTCTTT. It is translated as CASSRGDTEAFF.

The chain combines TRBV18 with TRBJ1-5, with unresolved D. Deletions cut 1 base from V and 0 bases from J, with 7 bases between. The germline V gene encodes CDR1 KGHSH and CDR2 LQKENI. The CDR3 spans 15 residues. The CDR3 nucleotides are TGTGCCAGCTCACCACTCTCTAATAGCAATCAGCCCCAGCATTTT. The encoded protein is CASSPLSNSNQPQHF.

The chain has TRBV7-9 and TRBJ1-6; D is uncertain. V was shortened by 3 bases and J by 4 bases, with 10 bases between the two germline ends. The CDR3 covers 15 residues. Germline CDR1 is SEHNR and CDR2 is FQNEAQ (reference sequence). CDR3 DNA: TGTGCCAGCAGCTTGATGTCCGTATATAATTCACCCCTCCACTTT. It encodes CASSLMSVYNSPLHF.

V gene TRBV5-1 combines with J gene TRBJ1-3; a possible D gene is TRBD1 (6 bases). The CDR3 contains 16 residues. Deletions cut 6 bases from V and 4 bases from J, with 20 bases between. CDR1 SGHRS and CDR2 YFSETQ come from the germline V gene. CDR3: CASKLGIGGLGNTIYF. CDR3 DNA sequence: TGCGCCAGCAAGCTTGGTATCGGGGGGCTCGGAAACACCATATATTTT. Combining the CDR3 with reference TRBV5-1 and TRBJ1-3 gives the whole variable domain KAGVTQTPRYLIKTRGQQVTLSCSPISGHRSVSWYQQTPGQGLQFLFEYFSETQRNKGNFPGRFSGRQFSNSRSEMNVSTLELGDSALYLCASKLGIGGLGNTIYFGEGSWLTVV.

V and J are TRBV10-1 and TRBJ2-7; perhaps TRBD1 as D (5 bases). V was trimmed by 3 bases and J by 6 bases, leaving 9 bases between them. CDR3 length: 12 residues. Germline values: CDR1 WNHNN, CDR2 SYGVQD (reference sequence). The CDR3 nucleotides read TGCGCCAGCAGTGAAACAGGTAGCGAGCAGTACTTC. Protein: CASSETGSEQYF.

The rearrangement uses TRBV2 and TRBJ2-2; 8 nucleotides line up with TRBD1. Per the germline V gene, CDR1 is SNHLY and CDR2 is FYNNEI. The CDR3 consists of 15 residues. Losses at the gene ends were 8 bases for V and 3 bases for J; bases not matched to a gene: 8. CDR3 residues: CASSLRGLYTGELFF. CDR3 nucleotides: TGTGCCAGCTCCCTCAGGGGGCTATACACCGGGGAGCTGTTTTTT.

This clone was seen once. The CDR3 region is CSVVPGRGGTDTQYF. CDR3 nucleotides: TGCAGCGTTGTGCCGGGGCGGGGAGGCACAGATACGCAGTATTTT. The chain carries TRBV29-1 and TRBJ2-3, with D tentatively TRBD2 (6 bases). The CDR3 length is 15 residues. Germline CDR1 reads SQVTM; CDR2 reads ANQGSEA. V lost 4 bases, J lost 1 base, and 15 bases lay in between.

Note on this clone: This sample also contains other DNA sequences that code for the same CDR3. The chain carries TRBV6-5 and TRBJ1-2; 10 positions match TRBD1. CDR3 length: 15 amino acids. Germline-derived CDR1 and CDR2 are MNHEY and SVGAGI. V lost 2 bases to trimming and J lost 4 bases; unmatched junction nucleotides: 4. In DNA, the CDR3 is TGTGCCAGCAGTTACAGTGGACAGGGGGGCTATGGCTACACCTTC. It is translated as CASSYSGQGGYGYTF.

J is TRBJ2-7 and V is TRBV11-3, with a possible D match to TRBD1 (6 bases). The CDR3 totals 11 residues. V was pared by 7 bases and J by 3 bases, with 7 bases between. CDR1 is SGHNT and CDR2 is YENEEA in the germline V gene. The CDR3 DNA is TGTGCCAGCAAACAGGGCTACGAGCAGTACTTC. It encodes CASKQGYEQYF.

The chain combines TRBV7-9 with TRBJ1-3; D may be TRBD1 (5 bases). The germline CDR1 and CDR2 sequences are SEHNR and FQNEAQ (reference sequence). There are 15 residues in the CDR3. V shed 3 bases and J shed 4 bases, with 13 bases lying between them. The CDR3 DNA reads TGTGCCAGCAGCTTCGGGACGTCGGTAGGAAACACCATATATTTT. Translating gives CASSFGTSVGNTIYF.